This is a list of T cell receptor beta chains from one sample in a study of blood T cells in healthy people across ages. TCRdb recomputed calls from the 5' RACE reads with MiXCR, one row per CDR3 protein. The data show around 1,800,000 distinct CDR3 sequences, around 42% seen once. Sequenced: blood. Receptor source: a human donor in good health. The CDR3 runs from the conserved cysteine through the conserved F or W. Rows give clone size only sometimes, using once, few, many, or a class for an expanded clone.

J,V,size,CDR3
TRBJ2-1,TRBV25-1,NA,CASSIRGNADEQFF
TRBJ1-4,TRBV12-3/TRBV12-4,few,CASSFLPSGFLFF
TRBJ2-2,TRBV5-1,once,CASSLDSLHTGELFF
TRBJ1-5,TRBV12-3/TRBV12-4,many,CASSPGTGGYVRQHF
TRBJ2-7,TRBV4-3,many,CASSPRQGSSYEQYF
TRBJ1-1,TRBV29-1,NA,CSVGKQGYKTEAFF
NA,TRBV7-2,few,CASSPGLAAQTQYF
TRBJ2-1,TRBV13,NA,CASSPGWGQGVDEQFF
TRBJ2-7,TRBV5-1,NA,CTSSWGPGQGAEQYF
TRBJ2-1,TRBV24-1,NA,CATGGQSPCNEQFF
TRBJ2-2,TRBV9,NA,CASSATGGGTGELFF
TRBJ2-3,TRBV20-1,NA,CSAAPGTTGADTQYF
TRBJ1-1,TRBV3-1,few,CASSQGYRPTVEAFF
TRBJ1-2,TRBV28,many,CASSLDGNAPLYGYTF
TRBJ1-3,TRBV6-6,many,CATKSTGIGNTIYF
TRBJ1-2,TRBV7-2,many,CASSWTDYGYTF
TRBJ2-7,TRBV27,few,CASSLGDRAGNEQYF
TRBJ1-6,TRBV20-1,NA,CSATPDGYNSPLHF
TRBJ2-1,TRBV12-3/TRBV12-4,NA,CASSFGQTLDEQFF
NA,TRBV10-3,NA,CAISEPDRGRIDEQYF
TRBJ1-2,TRBV2,few,CASSEVDIPGYGYTF
TRBJ1-5,TRBV28,NA,CASSSWEEQPQHF
NA,TRBV7-9,once,CASSLLRSGLYEQYF
TRBJ1-2,TRBV15,once,CATSRPDRGRDGYTF
TRBJ1-2,TRBV13,NA,CASAKDGTYGYTF
TRBJ2-1,TRBV6-5,NA,CASSSGQGVGRYEQFF
TRBJ2-4,TRBV7-2,few,CASSSSGTVQYF
TRBJ2-1,TRBV29-1,NA,CSVEDPGGYDEQFF
TRBJ1-2,TRBV7-6,NA,CASKRGGPSQGYTF
TRBJ1-6,TRBV29-1,NA,CSVGTNNSPLHF
TRBJ1-1,TRBV30,NA,CAWDTIGGSTEAFF
TRBJ1-6,TRBV6-6,few,CASSYEGSYNSPLHF
TRBJ1-6,TRBV12-3/TRBV12-4,NA,CASSHSTSPLHF
TRBJ2-5,TRBV5-1,NA,CASSFPSGEETQYF
TRBJ2-7,TRBV29-1,few,CSVEDQGQGNSYEQYF
TRBJ2-5,TRBV29-1,NA,CSVATTQETQYF
TRBJ2-3,TRBV20-1,NA,CSAPGLSGTDTQYF